This section outlines one T cell receptor beta chain sequence together with its context. This CDR3 contains 15 residues. The V end was cut by 11 bases, the J end by 3 bases, with 20 bases between. The germline CDR1 and CDR2 sequences are MDHEN and SYDVKM. This specimen comes from a study of blood T cell repertoires in COVID-19. The repertoire was sequenced with immunoSEQ multiplex PCR; TCRdb's copy has only in-frame clones and lacks some. Among approximately 46,000 clones, 75% to 85% were seen once, and the ten largest hold roughly 2.7%. Sequenced input: peripheral blood. The genes are TRBV28 and TRBJ1-5; maybe TRBD1 (6 bases). The TCR sequence derives from a woman aged 60-75 years with acute or convalescent COVID-19. In nucleotides, the CDR3 is TGTGCCGGAAGGGAAGGTGGACAGCCCAATCAGCCCCAGCATTTT. It encodes CAGREGGQPNQPQHF.